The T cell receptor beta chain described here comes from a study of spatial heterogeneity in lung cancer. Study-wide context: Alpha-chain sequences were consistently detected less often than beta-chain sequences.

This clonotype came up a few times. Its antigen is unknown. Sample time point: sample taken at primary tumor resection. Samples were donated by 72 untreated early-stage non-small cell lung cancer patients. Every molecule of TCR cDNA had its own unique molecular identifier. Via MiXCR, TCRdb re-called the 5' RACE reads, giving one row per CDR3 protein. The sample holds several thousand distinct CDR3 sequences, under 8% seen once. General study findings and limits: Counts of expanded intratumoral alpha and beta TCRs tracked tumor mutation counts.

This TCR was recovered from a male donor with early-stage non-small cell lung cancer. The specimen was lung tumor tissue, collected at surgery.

DNA of the CDR3: TGCGCCAGCACACCCCGGGGGCAGTATGGCTACACCTTC. Its translation: CASTPRGQYGYTF. The chain recombines TRBV10-2 with TRBJ1-2; a weak D match, TRBD1 (6 bases). The CDR3 runs 13 residues. CDR1 and CDR2 (germline): WSHSY, SAAADI. V was pared by 7 bases and J by 5 bases, with 14 bases between.